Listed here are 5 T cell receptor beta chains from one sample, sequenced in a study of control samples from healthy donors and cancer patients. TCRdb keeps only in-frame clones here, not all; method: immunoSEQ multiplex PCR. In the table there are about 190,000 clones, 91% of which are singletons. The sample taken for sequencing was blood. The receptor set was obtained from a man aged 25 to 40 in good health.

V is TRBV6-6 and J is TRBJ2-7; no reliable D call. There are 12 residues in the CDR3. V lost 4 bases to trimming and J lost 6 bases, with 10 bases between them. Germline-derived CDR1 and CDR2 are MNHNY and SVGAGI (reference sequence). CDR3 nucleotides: TGTGCCAGCAGTTTGAGTGAACTCGAGCAGTACTTC. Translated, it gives CASSLSELEQYF.

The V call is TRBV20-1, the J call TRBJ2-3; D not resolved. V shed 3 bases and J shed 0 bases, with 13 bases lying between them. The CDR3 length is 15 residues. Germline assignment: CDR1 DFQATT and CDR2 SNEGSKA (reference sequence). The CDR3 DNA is TGCAGTGCTAGTCGGGTAGGGCCTAGCACAGATACGCAGTATTTT. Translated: CSASRVGPSTDTQYF.

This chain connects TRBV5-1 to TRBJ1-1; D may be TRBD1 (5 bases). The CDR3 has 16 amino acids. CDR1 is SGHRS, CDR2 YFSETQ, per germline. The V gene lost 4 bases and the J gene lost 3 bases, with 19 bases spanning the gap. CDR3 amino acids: CASSPGGAGHYTEAFF. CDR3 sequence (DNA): TGCGCCAGCAGCCCGGGAGGGGCTGGACATTACACTGAAGCTTTCTTT.

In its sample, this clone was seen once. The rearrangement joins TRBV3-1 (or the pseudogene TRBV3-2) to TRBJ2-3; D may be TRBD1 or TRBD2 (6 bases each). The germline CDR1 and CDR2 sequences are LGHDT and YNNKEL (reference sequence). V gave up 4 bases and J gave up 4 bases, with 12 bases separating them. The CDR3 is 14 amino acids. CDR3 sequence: CASSLLGGPDTQYF. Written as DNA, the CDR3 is TGTGCCAGCAGCCTCTTGGGGGGCCCAGATACGCAGTATTTT.

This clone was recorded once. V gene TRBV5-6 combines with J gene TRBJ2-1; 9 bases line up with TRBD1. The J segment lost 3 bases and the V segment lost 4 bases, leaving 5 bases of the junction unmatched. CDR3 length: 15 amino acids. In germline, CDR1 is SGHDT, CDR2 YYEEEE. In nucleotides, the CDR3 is TGTGCCAGCAGCCTGGGACAGGGACTCTACAATGAGCAGTTCTTC. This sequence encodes CASSLGQGLYNEQFF.